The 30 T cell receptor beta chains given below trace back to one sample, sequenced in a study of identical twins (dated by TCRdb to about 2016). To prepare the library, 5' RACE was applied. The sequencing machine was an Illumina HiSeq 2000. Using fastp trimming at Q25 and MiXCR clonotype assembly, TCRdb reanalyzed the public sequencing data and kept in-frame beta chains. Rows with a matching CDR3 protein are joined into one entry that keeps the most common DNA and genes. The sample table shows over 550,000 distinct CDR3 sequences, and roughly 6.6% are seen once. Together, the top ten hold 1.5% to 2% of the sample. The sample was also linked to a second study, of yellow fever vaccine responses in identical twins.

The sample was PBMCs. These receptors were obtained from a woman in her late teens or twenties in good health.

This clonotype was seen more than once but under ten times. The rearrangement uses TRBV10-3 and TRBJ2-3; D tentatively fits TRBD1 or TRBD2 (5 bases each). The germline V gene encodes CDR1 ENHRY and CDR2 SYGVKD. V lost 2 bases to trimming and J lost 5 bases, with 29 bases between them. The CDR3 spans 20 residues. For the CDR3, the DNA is TGTGCCATCAGTGAGCCGACTCCGATATCGGGGACCGGCGTGGGAGATACGCAGTATTTT. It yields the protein CAISEPTPISGTGVGDTQYF.

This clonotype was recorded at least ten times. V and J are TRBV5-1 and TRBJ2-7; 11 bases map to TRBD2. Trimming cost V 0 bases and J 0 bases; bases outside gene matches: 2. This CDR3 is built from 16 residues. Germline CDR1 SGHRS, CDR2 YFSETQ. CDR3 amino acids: CASSLALAGVSYEQYF. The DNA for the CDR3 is TGCGCCAGCAGCTTGGCACTAGCGGGGGTCTCCTACGAGCAGTACTTC.

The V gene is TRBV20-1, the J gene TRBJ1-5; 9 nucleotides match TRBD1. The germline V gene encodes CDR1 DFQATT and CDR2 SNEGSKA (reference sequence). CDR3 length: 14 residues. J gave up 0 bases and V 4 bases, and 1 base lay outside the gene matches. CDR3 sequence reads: CSANRGHSNQPQHF. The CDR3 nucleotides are TGCAGTGCTAACAGGGGGCATAGCAATCAGCCCCAGCATTTT.

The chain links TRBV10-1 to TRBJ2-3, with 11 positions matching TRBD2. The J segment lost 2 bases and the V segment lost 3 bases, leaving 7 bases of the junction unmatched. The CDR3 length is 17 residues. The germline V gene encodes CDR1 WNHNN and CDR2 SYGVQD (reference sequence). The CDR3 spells CASSDYPLAGDTDTQYF. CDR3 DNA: TGCGCCAGCAGTGATTATCCACTAGCGGGGGACACAGATACGCAGTATTTT.

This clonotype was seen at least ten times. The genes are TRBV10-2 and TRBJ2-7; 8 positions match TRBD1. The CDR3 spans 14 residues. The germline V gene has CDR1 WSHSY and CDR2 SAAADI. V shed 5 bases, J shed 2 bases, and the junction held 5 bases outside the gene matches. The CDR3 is CASSIDRGTYEQYF. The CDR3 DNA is TGCGCCAGCAGTATAGACAGGGGCACCTACGAGCAGTACTTC.

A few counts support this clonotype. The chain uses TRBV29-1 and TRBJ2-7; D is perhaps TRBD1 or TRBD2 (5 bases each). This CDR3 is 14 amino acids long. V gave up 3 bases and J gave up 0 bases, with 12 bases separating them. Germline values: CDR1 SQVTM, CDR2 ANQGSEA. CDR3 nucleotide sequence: TGCAGCGTTGAGTCTTCCGGGGCCTCCTACGAGCAGTACTTC. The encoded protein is CSVESSGASYEQYF.

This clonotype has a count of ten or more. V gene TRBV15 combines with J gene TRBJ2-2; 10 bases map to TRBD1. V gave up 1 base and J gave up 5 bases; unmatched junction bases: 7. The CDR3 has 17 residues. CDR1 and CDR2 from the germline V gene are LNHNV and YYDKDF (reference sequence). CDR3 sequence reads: CATSRGRGQGVTGELFF. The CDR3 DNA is TGTGCCACCAGCAGAGGTCGCGGACAGGGGGTTACCGGGGAGCTGTTTTTT.

CDR3 loop: CASSVDSFPISYEQYF. CDR3 DNA: TGCGCCAGCAGCGTGGACAGTTTCCCCATCTCCTACGAGCAGTACTTC. The chain combines TRBV5-1 with TRBJ2-7; tentative D call: TRBD1 (6 bases). CDR1 and CDR2 (germline): SGHRS, YFSETQ. The germline V and J ends were trimmed by 4 bases and 0 bases, with 17 bases remaining between them. This CDR3 spans 16 amino acids. Variable domain in full (rest from reference TRBV5-1 and TRBJ2-7): KAGVTQTPRYLIKTRGQQVTLSCSPISGHRSVSWYQQTPGQGLQFLFEYFSETQRNKGNFPGRFSGRQFSNSRSEMNVSTLELGDSALYLCASSVDSFPISYEQYFGPGTRLTVT.

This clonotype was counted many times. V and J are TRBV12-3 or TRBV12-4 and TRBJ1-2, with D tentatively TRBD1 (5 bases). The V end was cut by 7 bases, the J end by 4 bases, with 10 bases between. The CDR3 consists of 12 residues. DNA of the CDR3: TGTGCCAGCACCCTGGGGCTCTATGGCTACACCTTC. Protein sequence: CASTLGLYGYTF.

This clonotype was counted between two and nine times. CDR3 coding DNA: TGTGCCAGCAGCTTAGGGAGACCAAACTCCTACGAGCAGTACTTC. Residues: CASSLGRPNSYEQYF. The chain employs TRBV11-2 and TRBJ2-7; D is uncertain. Deletions cut 1 base from V and 0 bases from J, with 10 bases between. Germline V gene data show CDR1 as SGHAT and CDR2 as FQNNGV. This CDR3 is 15 amino acids long.

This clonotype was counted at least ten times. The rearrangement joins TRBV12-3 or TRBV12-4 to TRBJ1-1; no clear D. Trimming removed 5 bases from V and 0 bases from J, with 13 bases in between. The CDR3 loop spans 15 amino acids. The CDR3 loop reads CASSARELMNTEAFF. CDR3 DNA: TGTGCCAGCAGTGCCCGGGAACTCATGAACACTGAAGCTTTCTTT.

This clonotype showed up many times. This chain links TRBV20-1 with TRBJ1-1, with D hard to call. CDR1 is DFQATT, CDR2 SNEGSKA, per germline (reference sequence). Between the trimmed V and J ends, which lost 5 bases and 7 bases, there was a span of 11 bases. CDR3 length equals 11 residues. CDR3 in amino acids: CSAPPLVEAFF. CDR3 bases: TGCAGTGCTCCTCCTTTGGTTGAAGCTTTCTTT.

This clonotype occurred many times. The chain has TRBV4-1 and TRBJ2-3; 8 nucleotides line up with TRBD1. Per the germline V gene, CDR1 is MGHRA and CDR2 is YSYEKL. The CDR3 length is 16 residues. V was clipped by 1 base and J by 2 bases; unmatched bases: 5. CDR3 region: CASSQVGTGYTDTQYF. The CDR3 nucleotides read TGCGCCAGCAGCCAAGTCGGGACAGGATACACAGATACGCAGTATTTT.

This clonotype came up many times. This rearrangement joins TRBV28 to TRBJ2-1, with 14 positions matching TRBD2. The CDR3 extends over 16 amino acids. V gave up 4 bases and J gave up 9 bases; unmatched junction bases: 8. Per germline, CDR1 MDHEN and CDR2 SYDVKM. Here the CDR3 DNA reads TGTGCCAGCAGTTCCCCCGGGACTAGCGGGAGAGGTGAGCAGTTCTTC. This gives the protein CASSSPGTSGRGEQFF. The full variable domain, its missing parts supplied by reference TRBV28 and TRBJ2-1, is DVKVTQSSRYLVKRTGEKVFLECVQDMDHENMFWYRQDPGLGLRLIYFSYDVKMKEKGDIPEGYSVSREKKERFSLILESASTNQTSMYLCASSSPGTSGRGEQFFGPGTRLTVL.

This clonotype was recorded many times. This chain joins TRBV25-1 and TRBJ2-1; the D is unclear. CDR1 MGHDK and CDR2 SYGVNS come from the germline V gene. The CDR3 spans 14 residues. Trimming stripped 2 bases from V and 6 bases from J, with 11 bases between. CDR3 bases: TGTGCCAGCAGTGAACCACCAGAAACCAATGAGCAGTTCTTC. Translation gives CASSEPPETNEQFF.

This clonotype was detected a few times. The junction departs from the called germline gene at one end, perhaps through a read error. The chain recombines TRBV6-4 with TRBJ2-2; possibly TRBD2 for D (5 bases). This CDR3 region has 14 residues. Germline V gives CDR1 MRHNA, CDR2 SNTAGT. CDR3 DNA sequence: TGTGCCAGCAAAAGGGAGTCCAACACCGGGCAGCTGTTTTTT. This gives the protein CASKRESNTGQLFF.

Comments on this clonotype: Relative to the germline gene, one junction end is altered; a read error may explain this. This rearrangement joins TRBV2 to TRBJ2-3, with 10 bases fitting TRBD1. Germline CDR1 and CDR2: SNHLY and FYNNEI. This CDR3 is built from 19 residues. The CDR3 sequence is CTSSSSTTGTGEVLDTQYF. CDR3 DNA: TGTACCAGCAGTTCATCTACAACCGGGACAGGGGAAGTTTTGGATACGCAGTATTTT.

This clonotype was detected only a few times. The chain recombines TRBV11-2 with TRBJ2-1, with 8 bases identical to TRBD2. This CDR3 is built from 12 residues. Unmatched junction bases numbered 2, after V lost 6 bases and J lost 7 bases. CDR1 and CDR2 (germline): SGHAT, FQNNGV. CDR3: CASRPGGNEQFF. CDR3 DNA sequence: TGTGCCAGCAGGCCGGGGGGGAATGAGCAGTTCTTC.

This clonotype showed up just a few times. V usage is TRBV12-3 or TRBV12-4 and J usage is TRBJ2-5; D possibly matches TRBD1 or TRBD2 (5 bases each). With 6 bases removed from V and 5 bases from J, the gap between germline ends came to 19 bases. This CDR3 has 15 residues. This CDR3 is CASRRDRLKGETQYF. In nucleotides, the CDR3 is TGTGCCAGCAGGAGGGACCGCCTAAAAGGGGAGACCCAGTACTTC.

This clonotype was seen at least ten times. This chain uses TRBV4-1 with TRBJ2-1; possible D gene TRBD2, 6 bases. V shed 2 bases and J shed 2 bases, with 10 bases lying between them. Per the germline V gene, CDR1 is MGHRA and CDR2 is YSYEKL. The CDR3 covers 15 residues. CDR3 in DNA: TGCGCCAGCAGCCAAAGGGACTGGACCTACAATGAGCAGTTCTTC. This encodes CASSQRDWTYNEQFF.

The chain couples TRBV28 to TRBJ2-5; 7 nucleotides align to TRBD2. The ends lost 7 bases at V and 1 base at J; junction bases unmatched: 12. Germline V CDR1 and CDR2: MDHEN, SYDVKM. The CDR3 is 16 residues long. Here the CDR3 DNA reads TGTGCCAGCACCCCGGGACCCGGGGGGATCCAAGAGACCCAGTACTTC. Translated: CASTPGPGGIQETQYF.

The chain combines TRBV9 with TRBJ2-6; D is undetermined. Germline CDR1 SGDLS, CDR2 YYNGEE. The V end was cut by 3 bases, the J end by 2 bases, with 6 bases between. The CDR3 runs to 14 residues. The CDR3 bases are TGTGCCAGCAGCGCGCCCCCTGGGGCCAACGTCCTGACTTTC. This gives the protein CASSAPPGANVLTF. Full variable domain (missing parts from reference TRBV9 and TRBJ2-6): DSGVTQTPKHLITATGQRVTLRCSPRSGDLSVYWYQQSLDQGLQFLIQYYNGEERAKGNILERFSAQQFPDLHSELNLSSLELGDSALYFCASSAPPGANVLTFGAGSRLTVL.

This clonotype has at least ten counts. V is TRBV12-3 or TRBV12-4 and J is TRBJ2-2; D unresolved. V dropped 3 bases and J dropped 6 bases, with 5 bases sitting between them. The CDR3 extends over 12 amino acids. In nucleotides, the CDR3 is TGTGCCAGCAGTTTGGGGTCCGGGGAGCTGTTTTTT. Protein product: CASSLGSGELFF.

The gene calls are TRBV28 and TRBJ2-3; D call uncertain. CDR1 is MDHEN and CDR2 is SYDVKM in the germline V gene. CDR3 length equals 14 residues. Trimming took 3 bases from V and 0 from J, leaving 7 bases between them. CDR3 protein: CASSFPLSTDTQYF. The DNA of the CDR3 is TGTGCCAGCAGTTTCCCACTAAGCACAGATACGCAGTATTTT.

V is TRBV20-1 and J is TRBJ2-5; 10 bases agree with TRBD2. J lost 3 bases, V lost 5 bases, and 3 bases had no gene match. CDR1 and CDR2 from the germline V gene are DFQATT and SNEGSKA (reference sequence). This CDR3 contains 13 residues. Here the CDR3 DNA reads TGCAGTGCTCCTAGCGGGGGTAAAGAGACCCAGTACTTC. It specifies CSAPSGGKETQYF.

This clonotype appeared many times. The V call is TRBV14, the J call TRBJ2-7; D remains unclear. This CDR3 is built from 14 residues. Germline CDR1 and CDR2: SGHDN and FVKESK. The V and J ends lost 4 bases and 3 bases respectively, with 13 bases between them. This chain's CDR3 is CASSPSWGIYEQYF. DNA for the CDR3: TGTGCCAGCAGCCCGAGTTGGGGAATCTACGAGCAGTACTTC.

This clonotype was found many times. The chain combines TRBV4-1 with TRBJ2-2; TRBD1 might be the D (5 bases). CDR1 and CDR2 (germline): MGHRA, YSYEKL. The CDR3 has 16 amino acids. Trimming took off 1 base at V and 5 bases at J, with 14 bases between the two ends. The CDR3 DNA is TGCGCCAGCAGCCAAGTTCGAGGACGACAGACCGGGGAGCTGTTTTTT. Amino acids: CASSQVRGRQTGELFF.

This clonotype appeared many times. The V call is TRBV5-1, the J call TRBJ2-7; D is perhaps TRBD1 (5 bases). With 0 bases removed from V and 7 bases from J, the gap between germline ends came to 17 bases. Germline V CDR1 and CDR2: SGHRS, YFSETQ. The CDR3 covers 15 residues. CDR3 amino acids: CASSLDGATSREQYV. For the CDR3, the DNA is TGCGCCAGCAGCTTGGATGGGGCGACCTCTCGGGAGCAGTACGTC.

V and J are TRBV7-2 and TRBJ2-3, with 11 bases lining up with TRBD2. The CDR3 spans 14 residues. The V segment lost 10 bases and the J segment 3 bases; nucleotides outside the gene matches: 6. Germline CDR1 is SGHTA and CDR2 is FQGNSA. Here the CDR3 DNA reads TGTGCCAACATAGCGGGGGGGATGACAGATACGCAGTATTTT. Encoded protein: CANIAGGMTDTQYF.

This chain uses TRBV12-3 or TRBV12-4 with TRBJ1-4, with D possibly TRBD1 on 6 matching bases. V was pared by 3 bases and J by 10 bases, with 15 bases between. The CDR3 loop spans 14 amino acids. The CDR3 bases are TGTGCCAGCAGTTTTAGACAGGAGGAAGGAAAACTGTTTTTT. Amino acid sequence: CASSFRQEEGKLFF.